This T cell receptor (beta chain) was found in a study of T cells in Graves' hyperthyroidism and ophthalmopathy. Germline loops: CDR1 SGHTA, CDR2 FQGNSA. This CDR3 has 12 amino acids. V lost 3 bases and J 8 bases, leaving 10 bases between the germline ends. Researchers took RNA transcripts and amplified the TCR beta CDR3 regions from them. First-round RT-PCR with HTBI primers amplified the TCR CDR3 region. TCRdb reprocessed the multiplex PCR reads via MiXCR and lists one record per CDR3 protein. The sample contains roughly 200,000 distinct CDR3 sequences, approximately 16% of which appear only once. This clonotype was counted many times.

Sequencing input: blood. The chain carries TRBV7-2 and TRBJ1-1, with a possible D match to TRBD1 (6 bases). The TCR comes from a man aged 35-49 years with Graves' hyperthyroidism. As DNA, the CDR3 is TGTGCCAGCAGCTTCCAGAGGGGGGAAGCTTTCTTT. Its translation: CASSFQRGEAFF.